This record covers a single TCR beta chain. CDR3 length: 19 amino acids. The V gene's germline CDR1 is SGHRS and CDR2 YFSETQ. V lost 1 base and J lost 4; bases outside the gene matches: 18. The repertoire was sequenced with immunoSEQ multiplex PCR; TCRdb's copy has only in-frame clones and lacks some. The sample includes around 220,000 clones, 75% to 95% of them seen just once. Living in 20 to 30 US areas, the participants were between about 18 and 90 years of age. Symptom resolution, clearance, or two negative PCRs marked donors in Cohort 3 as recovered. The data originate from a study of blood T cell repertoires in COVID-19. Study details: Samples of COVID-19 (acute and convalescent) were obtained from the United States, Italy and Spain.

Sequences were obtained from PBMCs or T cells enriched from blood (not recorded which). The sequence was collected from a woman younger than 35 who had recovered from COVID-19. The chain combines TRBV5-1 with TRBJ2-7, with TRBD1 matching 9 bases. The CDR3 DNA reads TGCGCCAGCAGCTTGTCCCCCACAGGGGGCGCGTCAGTCCTTTACGAGCAGTACTTC. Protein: CASSLSPTGGASVLYEQYF.